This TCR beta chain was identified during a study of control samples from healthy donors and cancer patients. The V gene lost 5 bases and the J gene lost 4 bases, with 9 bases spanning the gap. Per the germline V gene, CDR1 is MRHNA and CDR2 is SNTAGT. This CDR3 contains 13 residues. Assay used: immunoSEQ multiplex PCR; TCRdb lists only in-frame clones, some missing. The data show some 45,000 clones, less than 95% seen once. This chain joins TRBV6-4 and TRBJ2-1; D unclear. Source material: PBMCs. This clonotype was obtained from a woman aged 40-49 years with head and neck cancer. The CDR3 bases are TGTGCCAGCAGTAGCGAAGAATACAATGAGCAGTTCTTC. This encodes CASSSEEYNEQFF.